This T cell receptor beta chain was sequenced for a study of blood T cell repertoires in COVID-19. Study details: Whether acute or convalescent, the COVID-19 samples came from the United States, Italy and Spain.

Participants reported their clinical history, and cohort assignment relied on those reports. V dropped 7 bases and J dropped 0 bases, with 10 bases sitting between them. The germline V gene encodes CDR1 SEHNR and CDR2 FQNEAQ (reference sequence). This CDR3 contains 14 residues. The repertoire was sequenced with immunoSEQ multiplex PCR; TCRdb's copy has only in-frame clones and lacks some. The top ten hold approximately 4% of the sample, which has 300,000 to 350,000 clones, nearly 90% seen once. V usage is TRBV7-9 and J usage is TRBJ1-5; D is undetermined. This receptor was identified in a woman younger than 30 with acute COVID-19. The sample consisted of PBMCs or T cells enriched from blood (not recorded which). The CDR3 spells CASTNPGSNQPQHF. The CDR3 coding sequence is TGTGCCAGCACCAACCCGGGTAGCAATCAGCCCCAGCATTTT.